These 15 T cell receptor beta chains were all obtained from the same sample, sequenced in a study of PD-1 blockade in classical Hodgkin lymphoma. Data came from immunoSEQ multiplex PCR; TCRdb stores just in-frame clones and leaves some out. The data hold about 84,000 clones, with roughly 90% observed a single time. Exposure to brentuximab vedotin varied, and each patient had relapsed following autologous stem cell transplantation. The material was peripheral blood mononuclear cells (PBMCs), obtained at baseline. These receptors were obtained from a human donor with classical Hodgkin lymphoma.

This chain connects TRBV2 to TRBJ1-1, with TRBD1 matching 8 bases. The CDR3 contains 15 residues. Germline V gives CDR1 SNHLY, CDR2 FYNNEI. Trimming removed 6 bases from V and 3 bases from J; junction bases left unmatched: 9. The CDR3 region is CASRLFNRGDTEAFF. The DNA for the CDR3 is TGTGCCAGCAGATTGTTCAACAGGGGGGACACTGAAGCTTTCTTT.

The J gene is TRBJ2-1, the V gene TRBV30, with a tentative D call TRBD1 (5 bases). This CDR3 has 13 amino acids. Trimming shortened V by 8 bases and J by 2 bases, and 13 bases separated the two germline ends. CDR1 GTSNPN and CDR2 SVGIG come from the germline V gene (reference sequence). The chain's CDR3 is CAGATMAYNEQFF. CDR3 coding DNA: TGTGCCGGGGCGACCATGGCCTACAATGAGCAGTTCTTC.

This chain uses TRBV6-1 with TRBJ1-3; 7 bases match TRBD1. The CDR3 has 15 amino acids. The V segment lost 4 bases and the J segment 7 bases; nucleotides outside the gene matches: 10. Germline CDR1 and CDR2: MNHNS and SASEGT. The CDR3 coding sequence is TGTGCCAGCAGTGCCGGAGGCAGGGGGGAGAACACCATATATTTT. Translating it yields CASSAGGRGENTIYF.

This chain connects TRBV19 to TRBJ2-2; unclear D gene. The V gene's germline CDR1 is LNHDA and CDR2 SQIVND (reference sequence). V gave up 7 bases and J gave up 7 bases, with 10 bases separating them. The CDR3 extends over 12 amino acids. CDR3 loop: CASTSVGGELFF. CDR3 DNA: TGTGCCAGTACCTCGGTGGGCGGGGAGCTGTTTTTT.

The chain's CDR3 is CASSAVGREANYGYTF. In DNA form, the CDR3 reads TGTGCCAGCAGCGCAGTCGGGCGGGAAGCTAACTATGGCTACACCTTC. The J gene is TRBJ1-2, the V gene TRBV9, with no clear D. This CDR3 is built from 16 residues. Trimming stripped 3 bases from V and 0 bases from J, with 15 bases between. CDR1 SGDLS and CDR2 YYNGEE come from the germline V gene.

V usage is TRBV25-1 and J usage is TRBJ1-4; 10 bases are shared with TRBD1. V lost 4 bases and J lost 2; bases outside the gene matches: 10. CDR1 is MGHDK and CDR2 is SYGVNS in the germline V gene. The CDR3 loop spans 18 amino acids. The CDR3, as DNA: TGTGCCAGCAGTGCCCGGGACAGGGGAGTACCGACTAATGAAAAACTGTTTTTT. It codes for CASSARDRGVPTNEKLFF.

V gene TRBV5-1 combines with J gene TRBJ2-1, with 10 bases that match TRBD2. The CDR3 covers 17 residues. The germline V gene encodes CDR1 SGHRS and CDR2 YFSETQ. V dropped 4 bases and J dropped 6; count of bases not matched to a gene: 13. The CDR3 loop reads CASSDLFLAGVANEQFF. As DNA, the CDR3 is TGCGCCAGCAGCGACCTCTTCCTAGCGGGAGTAGCCAATGAGCAGTTCTTC.

In its sample, this clone was seen a few times. V and J are TRBV5-1 and TRBJ2-5, with 8 bases identical to TRBD2. V shed 2 bases and J 6 bases; nucleotides not matched to a gene: 12. Looked up from germline, CDR1 is SGHRS and CDR2 is YFSETQ. The CDR3 sequence is 16 residues long. In DNA, the CDR3 is TGCGCCAGCAGCTTAGCGGGAGATGGGGTCTTGAAGACCCAGTACTTC. Protein sequence: CASSLAGDGVLKTQYF.

The rearrangement joins TRBV11-2 to TRBJ2-7; D assignment may be TRBD1 or TRBD2 (5 bases each). The germline V gene has CDR1 SGHAT and CDR2 FQNNGV. The V end was cut by 1 base, the J end by 2 bases, with 9 bases between. The CDR3 totals 14 residues. CDR3 in DNA: TGTGCCAGCAGCTTAGGGGACGGACCCTACGAGCAGTACTTC. Residues: CASSLGDGPYEQYF.

The chain joins TRBV5-4 to TRBJ2-7, with D unclear. This CDR3 spans 16 amino acids. V was shortened by 0 bases and J by 5 bases, with 18 bases between the two germline ends. The germline V gene has CDR1 SGHNT and CDR2 YYREEE (reference sequence). The CDR3 loop is CASSLVNIASRDEQYF. CDR3 nucleotide sequence: TGTGCCAGCAGCTTGGTTAATATCGCCAGCCGGGACGAGCAGTACTTC.

The gene calls are TRBV7-9 and TRBJ1-2; no definite D call. The germline V and J ends were trimmed by 5 bases and 8 bases, with 15 bases remaining between them. Germline CDR1 SEHNR, CDR2 FQNEAQ (reference sequence). CDR3 length equals 13 residues. The CDR3: CASSGPSSPGYTF. The CDR3 nucleotides read TGTGCCAGCAGCGGGCCTTCCTCCCCCGGCTACACCTTC.

The chain couples TRBV19 to TRBJ1-5, with D possibly matching TRBD1 (5 bases). The V and J ends lost 6 bases and 6 bases respectively, with 18 bases between them. Germline CDR1 reads LNHDA; CDR2 reads SQIVND (reference sequence). This CDR3 has 15 amino acids. The CDR3 DNA is TGTGCCAGTAGCCACTTGGGGGGTTTCGGTCAGCCCCAGCATTTT. It is translated as CASSHLGGFGQPQHF. Based on the CDR3 plus reference TRBV19 and TRBJ1-5, the full variable domain is DGGITQSPKYLFRKEGQNVTLSCEQNLNHDAMYWYRQDPGQGLRLIYYSQIVNDFQKGDIAEGYSVSREKKESFPLTVTSAQKNPTAFYLCASSHLGGFGQPQHFGDGTRLSIL.

The chain combines TRBV19 with TRBJ1-1, with unresolved D. CDR1 and CDR2 (germline): LNHDA, SQIVND (reference sequence). The V end lost 5 bases, the J end lost 3 bases, and 10 bases lay between the germline ends. This CDR3 has 13 amino acids. CDR3 DNA sequence: TGTGCCAGTAGTGGTCAGTTTCACACTGAAGCTTTCTTT. It encodes CASSGQFHTEAFF. The full variable domain, completed using reference TRBV19 and TRBJ1-1, is DGGITQSPKYLFRKEGQNVTLSCEQNLNHDAMYWYRQDPGQGLRLIYYSQIVNDFQKGDIAEGYSVSREKKESFPLTVTSAQKNPTAFYLCASSGQFHTEAFFGQGTRLTVV.

The V call is TRBV11-2, the J call TRBJ2-7; 9 nucleotides line up with TRBD2. The CDR3 sequence is 13 residues long. Losses at the gene ends were 1 base for V and 7 bases for J; bases not matched to a gene: 2. The V gene's germline CDR1 is SGHAT and CDR2 FQNNGV. The CDR3 DNA is TGTGCCAGCAGCTTAGCTCTAGCGGGGGAGCAGTACTTC. Translated: CASSLALAGEQYF.

Remarks on this clone: The sample contains more than one DNA sequence encoding this CDR3. The chain employs TRBV6-5 and TRBJ1-1, with 7 bases identical to TRBD1. V shed 0 bases, J shed 2 bases, and the junction held 3 bases outside the gene matches. The CDR3 spans 15 residues. The germline V gene encodes CDR1 MNHEY and CDR2 SVGAGI. The CDR3 bases are TGTGCCAGCAGTTACTCTAGACAGGGTAACACTGAAGCTTTCTTT. This sequence encodes CASSYSRQGNTEAFF.